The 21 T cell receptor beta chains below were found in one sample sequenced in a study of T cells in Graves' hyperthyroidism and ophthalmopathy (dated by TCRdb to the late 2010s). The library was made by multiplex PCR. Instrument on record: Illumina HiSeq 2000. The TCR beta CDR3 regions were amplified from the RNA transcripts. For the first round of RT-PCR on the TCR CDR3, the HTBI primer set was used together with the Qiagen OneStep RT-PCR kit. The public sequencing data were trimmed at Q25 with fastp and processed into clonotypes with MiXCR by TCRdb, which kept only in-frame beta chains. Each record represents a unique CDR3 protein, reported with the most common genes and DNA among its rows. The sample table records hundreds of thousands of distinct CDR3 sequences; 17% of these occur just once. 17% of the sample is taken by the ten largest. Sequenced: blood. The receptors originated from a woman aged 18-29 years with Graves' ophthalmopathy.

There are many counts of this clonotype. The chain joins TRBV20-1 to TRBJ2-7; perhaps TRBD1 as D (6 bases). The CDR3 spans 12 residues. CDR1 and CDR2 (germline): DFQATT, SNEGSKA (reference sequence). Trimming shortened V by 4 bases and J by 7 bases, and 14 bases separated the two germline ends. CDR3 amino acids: CSAMQGMWEQYF. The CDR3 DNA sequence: TGCAGTGCTATGCAGGGGATGTGGGAGCAGTACTTC.

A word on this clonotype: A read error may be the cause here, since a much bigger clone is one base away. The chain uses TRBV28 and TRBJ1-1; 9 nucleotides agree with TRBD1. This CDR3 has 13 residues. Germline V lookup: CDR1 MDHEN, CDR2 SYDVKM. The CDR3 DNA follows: TGTGCCAGCAGAAGACAGGGGGTCACTGAAGCTCTCTTT. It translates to CASRRQGVTEALF.

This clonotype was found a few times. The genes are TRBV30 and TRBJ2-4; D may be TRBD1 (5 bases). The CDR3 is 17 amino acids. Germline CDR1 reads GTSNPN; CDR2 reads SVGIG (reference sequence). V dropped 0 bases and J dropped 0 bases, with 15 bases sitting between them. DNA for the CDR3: TGTGCCTGGAGTGTAAATTCGACAGTTTTAGCCAAAAACATTCAGTACTTC. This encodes CAWSVNSTVLAKNIQYF.

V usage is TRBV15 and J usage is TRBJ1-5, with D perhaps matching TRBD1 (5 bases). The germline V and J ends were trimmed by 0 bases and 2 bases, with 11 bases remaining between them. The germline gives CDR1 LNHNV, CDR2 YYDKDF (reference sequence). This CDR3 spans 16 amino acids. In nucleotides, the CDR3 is TGTGCCACCAGCAGAGATCGGGGGTCCGGCAATCAGCCCCAGCATTTT. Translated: CATSRDRGSGNQPQHF. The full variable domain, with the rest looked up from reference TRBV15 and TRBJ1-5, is DAMVIQNPRYQVTQFGKPVTLSCSQTLNHNVMYWYQQKSSQAPKLLFHYYDKDFNNEADTPDNFQSRRPNTSFCFLDIRSPGLGDTAMYLCATSRDRGSGNQPQHFGDGTRLSIL.

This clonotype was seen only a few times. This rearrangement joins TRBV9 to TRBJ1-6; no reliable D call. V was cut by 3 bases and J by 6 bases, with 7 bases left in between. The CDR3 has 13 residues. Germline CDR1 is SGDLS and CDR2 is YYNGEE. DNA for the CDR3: TGTGCCAGCAGCGGTACCCCTAATTCACCCCTCCACTTT. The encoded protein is CASSGTPNSPLHF.

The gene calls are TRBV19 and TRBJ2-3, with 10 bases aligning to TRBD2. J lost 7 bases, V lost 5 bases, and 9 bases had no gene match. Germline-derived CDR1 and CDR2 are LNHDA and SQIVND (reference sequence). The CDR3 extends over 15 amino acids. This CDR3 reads CASSPSSGSKNTQYF. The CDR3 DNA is TGTGCCAGTAGTCCATCTAGCGGGAGTAAGAATACGCAGTATTTT.

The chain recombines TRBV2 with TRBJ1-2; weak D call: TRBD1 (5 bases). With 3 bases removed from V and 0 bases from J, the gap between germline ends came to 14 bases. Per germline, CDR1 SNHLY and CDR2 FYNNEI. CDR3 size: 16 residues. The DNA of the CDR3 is TGTGCCAGCAGTGACGTAAGGGACTTATCTAACTATGGCTACACCTTC. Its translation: CASSDVRDLSNYGYTF. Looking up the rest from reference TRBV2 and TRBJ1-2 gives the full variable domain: EPEVTQTPSHQVTQMGQEVILRCVPISNHLYFYWYRQILGQKVEFLVSFYNNEISEKSEIFDDQFSVERPDGSNFTLKIRSTKLEDSAMYFCASSDVRDLSNYGYTFGSGTRLTVV.

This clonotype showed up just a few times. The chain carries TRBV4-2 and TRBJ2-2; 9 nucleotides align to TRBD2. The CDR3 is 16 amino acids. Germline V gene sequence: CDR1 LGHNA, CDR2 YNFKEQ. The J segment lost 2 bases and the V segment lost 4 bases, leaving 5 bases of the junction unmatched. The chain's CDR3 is CASSRRLADNTGELFF. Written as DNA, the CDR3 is TGTGCCAGCAGCCGCCGACTAGCGGACAACACCGGGGAGCTGTTTTTT.

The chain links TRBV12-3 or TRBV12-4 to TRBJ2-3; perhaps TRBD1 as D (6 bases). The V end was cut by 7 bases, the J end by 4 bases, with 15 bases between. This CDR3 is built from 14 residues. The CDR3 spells CASKFRGEADTQYF. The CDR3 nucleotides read TGTGCCAGCAAATTCAGGGGTGAGGCAGATACGCAGTATTTT.

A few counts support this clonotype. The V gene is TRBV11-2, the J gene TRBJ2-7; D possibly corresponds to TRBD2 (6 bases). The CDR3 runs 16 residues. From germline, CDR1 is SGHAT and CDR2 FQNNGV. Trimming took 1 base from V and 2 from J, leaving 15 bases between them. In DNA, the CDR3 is TGTGCCAGCAGCTTAGCGGGGGATCCTGGTGCCTACGAGCAGTACTTC. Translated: CASSLAGDPGAYEQYF.

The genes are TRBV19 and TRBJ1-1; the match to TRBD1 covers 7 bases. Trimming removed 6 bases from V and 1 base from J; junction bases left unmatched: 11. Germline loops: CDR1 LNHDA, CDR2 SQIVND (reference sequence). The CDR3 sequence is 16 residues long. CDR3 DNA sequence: TGTGCCAGTAGACGCATGGGGACAGTTCAGAACACTGAAGCTTTCTTT. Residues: CASRRMGTVQNTEAFF. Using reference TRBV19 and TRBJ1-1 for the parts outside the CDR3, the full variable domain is DGGITQSPKYLFRKEGQNVTLSCEQNLNHDAMYWYRQDPGQGLRLIYYSQIVNDFQKGDIAEGYSVSREKKESFPLTVTSAQKNPTAFYLCASRRMGTVQNTEAFFGQGTRLTVV.

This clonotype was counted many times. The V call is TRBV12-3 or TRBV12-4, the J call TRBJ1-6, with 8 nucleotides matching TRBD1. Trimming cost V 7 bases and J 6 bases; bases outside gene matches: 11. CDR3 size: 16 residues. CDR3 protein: CASTDETGVLNSPLHF. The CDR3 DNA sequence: TGTGCCAGCACCGATGAGACAGGGGTGCTTAATTCACCCCTCCACTTT.

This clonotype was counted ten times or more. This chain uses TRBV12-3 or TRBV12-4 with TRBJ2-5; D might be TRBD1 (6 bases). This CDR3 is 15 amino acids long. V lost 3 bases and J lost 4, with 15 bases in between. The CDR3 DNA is TGTGCCAGCAGTTTTGACCCAGGGGCTGGAGAGACCCAGTACTTC. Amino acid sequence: CASSFDPGAGETQYF.

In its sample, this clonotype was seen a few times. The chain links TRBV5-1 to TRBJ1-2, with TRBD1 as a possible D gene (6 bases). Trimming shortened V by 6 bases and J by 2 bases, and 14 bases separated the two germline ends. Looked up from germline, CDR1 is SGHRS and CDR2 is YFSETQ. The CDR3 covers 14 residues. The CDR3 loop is CASTEGGYNYGYTF. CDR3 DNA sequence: TGCGCCAGCACGGAGGGGGGGTACAACTATGGCTACACCTTC.

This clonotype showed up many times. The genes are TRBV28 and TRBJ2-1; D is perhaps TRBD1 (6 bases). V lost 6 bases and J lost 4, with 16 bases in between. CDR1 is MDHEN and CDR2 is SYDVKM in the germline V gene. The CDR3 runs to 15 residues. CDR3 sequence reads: CASRKQGGLYNEQFF. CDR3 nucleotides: TGTGCCAGCAGAAAACAGGGTGGGCTTTACAATGAGCAGTTCTTC.

The CDR3 loop is CANKRSERPRGTTEAFF. CDR3 coding DNA: TGTGCCAACAAAAGATCGGAGCGACCGAGGGGAACCACTGAAGCTTTCTTT. The V gene is TRBV6-1, the J gene TRBJ1-1, with D possibly TRBD1 on 5 matching bases. The CDR3 has 17 residues. Germline CDR1 is MNHNS and CDR2 is SASEGT. The V end lost 10 bases, the J end lost 4 bases, and 28 bases lay between the germline ends.

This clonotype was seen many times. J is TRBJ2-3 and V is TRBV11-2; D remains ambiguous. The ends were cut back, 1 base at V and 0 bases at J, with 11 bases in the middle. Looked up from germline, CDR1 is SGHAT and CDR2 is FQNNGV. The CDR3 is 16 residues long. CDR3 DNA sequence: TGTGCCAGCAGCTTAGGTGCCAGCCCTAGCACAGATACGCAGTATTTT. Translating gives CASSLGASPSTDTQYF. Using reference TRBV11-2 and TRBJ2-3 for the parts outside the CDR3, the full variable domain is EAGVAQSPRYKIIEKRQSVAFWCNPISGHATLYWYQQILGQGPKLLIQFQNNGVVDDSQLPKDRFSAERLKGVDSTLKIQPAKLEDSAVYLCASSLGASPSTDTQYFGPGTRLTVL.

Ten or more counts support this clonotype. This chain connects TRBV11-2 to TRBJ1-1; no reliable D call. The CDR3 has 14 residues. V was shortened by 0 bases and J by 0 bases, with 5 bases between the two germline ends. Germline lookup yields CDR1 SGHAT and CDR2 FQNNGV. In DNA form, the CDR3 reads TGTGCCAGCAGCTTAGAGTACATGAACACTGAAGCTTTCTTT. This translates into CASSLEYMNTEAFF.

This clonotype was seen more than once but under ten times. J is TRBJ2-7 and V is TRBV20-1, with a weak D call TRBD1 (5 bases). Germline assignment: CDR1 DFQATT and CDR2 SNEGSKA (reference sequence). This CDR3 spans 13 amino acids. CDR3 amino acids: CGSSPWQGYEQYF. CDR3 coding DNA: TGCGGATCTTCACCTTGGCAGGGCTACGAGCAGTACTTC.

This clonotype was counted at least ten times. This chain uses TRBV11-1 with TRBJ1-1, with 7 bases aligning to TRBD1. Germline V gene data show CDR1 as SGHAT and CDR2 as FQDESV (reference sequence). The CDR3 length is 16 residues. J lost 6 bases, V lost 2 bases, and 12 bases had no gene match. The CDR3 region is CASSLKPPGQIAEAFF. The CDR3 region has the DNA TGTGCCAGCAGCTTAAAGCCCCCGGGACAGATCGCTGAAGCTTTCTTT.

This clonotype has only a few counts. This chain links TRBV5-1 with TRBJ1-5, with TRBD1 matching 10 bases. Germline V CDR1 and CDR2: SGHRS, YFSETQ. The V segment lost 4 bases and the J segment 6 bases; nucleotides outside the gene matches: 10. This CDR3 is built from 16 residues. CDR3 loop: CASSVEPGQGFQPQHF. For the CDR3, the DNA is TGCGCCAGCAGCGTGGAACCGGGACAGGGGTTTCAGCCCCAGCATTTT. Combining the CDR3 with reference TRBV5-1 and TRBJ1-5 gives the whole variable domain KAGVTQTPRYLIKTRGQQVTLSCSPISGHRSVSWYQQTPGQGLQFLFEYFSETQRNKGNFPGRFSGRQFSNSRSEMNVSTLELGDSALYLCASSVEPGQGFQPQHFGDGTRLSIL.